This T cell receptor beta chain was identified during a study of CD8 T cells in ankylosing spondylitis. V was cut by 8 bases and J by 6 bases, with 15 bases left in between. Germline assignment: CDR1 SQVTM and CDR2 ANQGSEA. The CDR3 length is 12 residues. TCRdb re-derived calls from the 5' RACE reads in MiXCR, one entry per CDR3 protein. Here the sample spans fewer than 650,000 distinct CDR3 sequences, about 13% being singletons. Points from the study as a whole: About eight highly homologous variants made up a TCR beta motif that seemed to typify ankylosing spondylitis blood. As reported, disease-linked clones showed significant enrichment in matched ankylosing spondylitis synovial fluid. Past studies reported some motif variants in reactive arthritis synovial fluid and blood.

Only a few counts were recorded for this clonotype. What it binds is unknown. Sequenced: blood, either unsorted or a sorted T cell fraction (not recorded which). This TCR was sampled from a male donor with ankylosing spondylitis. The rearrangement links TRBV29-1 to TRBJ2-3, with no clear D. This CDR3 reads CSNEFKVDTQYF. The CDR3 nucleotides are TGCAGCAACGAATTTAAAGTGGATACGCAGTATTTT.